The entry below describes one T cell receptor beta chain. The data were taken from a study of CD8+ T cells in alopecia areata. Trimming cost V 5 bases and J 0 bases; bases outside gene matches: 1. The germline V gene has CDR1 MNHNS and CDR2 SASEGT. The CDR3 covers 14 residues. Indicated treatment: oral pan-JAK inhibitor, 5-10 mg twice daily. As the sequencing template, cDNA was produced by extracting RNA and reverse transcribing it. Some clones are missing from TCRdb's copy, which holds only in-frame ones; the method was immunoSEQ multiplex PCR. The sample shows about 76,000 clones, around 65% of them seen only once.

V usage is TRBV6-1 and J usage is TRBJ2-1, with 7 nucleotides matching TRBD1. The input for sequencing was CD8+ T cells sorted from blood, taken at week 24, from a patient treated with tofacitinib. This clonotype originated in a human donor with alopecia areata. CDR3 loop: CASSWDSSYNEQFF. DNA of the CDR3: TGTGCCAGCAGTTGGGACAGCTCCTACAATGAGCAGTTCTTC.